A selection of T cell receptor beta chains follows, all from one sample in a study of beta chain features in type 1 diabetes. Assay: immunoSEQ multiplex PCR; the TCRdb copy retains only in-frame clones and omits some. The sample gives around 350,000 clones, about 12% of which show up once; more than 0.015% is in the top ten. The sequenced sample consisted of naive CD4+ T cells from blood. The receptors come from a man between 18 and 29 years old in good health. Each CDR3 is given with its conserved first and last residue. D genes are given only for firm matches. Clone size is stated in some rows and not others, as once, few, many or a class when expanded.

abundance,v_gene,d_gene,j_gene,CDR3nt,CDR3aa
few,TRBV18,-,TRBJ2-7,TGTGCCAGCTCACCCACTGACGGGGACTACGAGCAGTACTTC,CASSPTDGDYEQYF
-,TRBV19,TRBD1,TRBJ1-1,TGTGCCAGTAGTATCCCAGGGGGCTGGACTGAAGCTTTCTTT,CASSIPGGWTEAFF
few,TRBV5-4,-,TRBJ2-5,TGTGCCAGCAGCTCATTCAGGTCCCAAGAGACCCAGTACTTC,CASSSFRSQETQYF
few,TRBV9,TRBD1,TRBJ2-3,TGTGCCAGCAGCCTAGGGACAGGGGTTGCAGATACGCAGTATTTT,CASSLGTGVADTQYF
few,TRBV18,TRBD1,TRBJ1-2,TGTGCCAGCTCACCCACCGACAGGGCTAACTATGGCTACACCTTC,CASSPTDRANYGYTF
-,TRBV18,-,TRBJ1-6,TGTGCCAGCTCACCCCGGGACACTCAAGGGAGTAATTCACCCCTCCACTTT,CASSPRDTQGSNSPLHF
-,TRBV7-3,-,TRBJ1-1,TGTGCCAGCAGCCCCGGAGTCGGAATGAACACTGAAGCTTTCTTT,CASSPGVGMNTEAFF
-,TRBV15,-,TRBJ1-3,TGTGCCACCAGCAGAGATAGGACAGTAAGAGGAAACACCATATATTTT,CATSRDRTVRGNTIYF
-,TRBV7-9,TRBD1,TRBJ1-2,TGTGCCAGCAGACCGCCGATGGGGACAGGGGTATGGGGTAACTATGGCTACACCTTC,CASRPPMGTGVWGNYGYTF
-,TRBV6-5,-,TRBJ2-5,TGTGCCAGCAGTTCACAGGAGACCCAGTACTTC,CASSSQETQYF
few,TRBV29-1,TRBD1,TRBJ2-7,TGCAGCGTGGAGAGGACAGGGACGGGGTACGAGCAGTACTTC,CSVERTGTGYEQYF
-,TRBV30,-,TRBJ1-1,TGTGCCTGGAGGTTAATGAACACTGAAGCTTTCTTT,CAWRLMNTEAFF
few,TRBV11-2,-,TRBJ2-3,TGTGCCAGCAGCCCTGGACAGCTCACAGATACGCAGTATTTT,CASSPGQLTDTQYF
-,TRBV7-9,-,TRBJ1-2,TGTGCCAGCAGCCTCCGTGGGTTGGGAGGGGCTAACTATGGCTACACCTTC,CASSLRGLGGANYGYTF
-,TRBV11-2,-,TRBJ2-1,TGTGCCAGCAGCACCTACCCTAGCATCTTC,CASSTYPSIF
-,TRBV30,TRBD1,TRBJ2-5,TGTGCCTCGAAAAACAGGGGCCGGGAGACCCAGTACTTC,CASKNRGRETQYF
-,TRBV27,-,TRBJ2-1,TGTGCCAGCAGTTCGGACTACCTCTCCTCCTACAATGAGCAGTTCTTC,CASSSDYLSSYNEQFF
few,TRBV30,TRBD2,TRBJ2-5,TGTGCCTGGAGACTAGCGGGAGTAAGGGAGCAGTACTTC,CAWRLAGVREQYF
-,TRBV7-8,TRBD1,TRBJ2-7,TGTGCCAGCAGCCCGCCTGCGACAGGGCCAGGGTACGAGCAGTACTTC,CASSPPATGPGYEQYF
few,TRBV29-1,-,TRBJ2-2,TGCAGCGTTGCTCTGACAGCTAACACCGGGGAGCTGTTTTTT,CSVALTANTGELFF
few,TRBV30,-,TRBJ2-1,TGTGCCTGGAGTGTAGCCCTGGAGCAGTTCTTC,CAWSVALEQFF
-,TRBV7-2,-,TRBJ1-1,TGTGCCAGCAGCTTACGCAGACACTCCTCGAACACTGAAGCTTTCTTT,CASSLRRHSSNTEAFF
-,TRBV6-1,TRBD1,TRBJ2-5,TGTGCCAGCAGCGGGGACAGGCGTGGACAAGAGACCCAGTACTTC,CASSGDRRGQETQYF
few,TRBV7-2,-,TRBJ2-6,TGTGCCAGCAGCTTAACGAGGGACTCTGGGGCCAACGTCCTGACTTTC,CASSLTRDSGANVLTF
-,TRBV7-3,TRBD1,TRBJ1-2,TGTGCCAGCAGCTCGCGGGACAGCGAAGTTGTTAGCTTC,CASSSRDSEVVSF
-,TRBV5-1,TRBD1,TRBJ2-7,TGCGCCAGCAGCTACGACAGGGGGAGCTACGAGCAGTACTTC,CASSYDRGSYEQYF
-,TRBV6-5,-,TRBJ2-1,TGTGCCAGCAGTTACTCGAGTCGGTCCTACAATGAGCAGTTCTTC,CASSYSSRSYNEQFF
-,TRBV9,TRBD2,TRBJ2-3,TGTGCCAGCACCGCCAGCGGGGTTAACACAGATACGCAGTATTTT,CASTASGVNTDTQYF
few,TRBV5-6,TRBD1,TRBJ2-3,TGTGCCAGCAGACCAACAGGGGCAGATACGCAGTATTTT,CASRPTGADTQYF
few,TRBV28,-,TRBJ2-5,TGTGCCAGCAGTACAGGATGGAAGACCCAGTACTTC,CASSTGWKTQYF
-,TRBV30,-,TRBJ1-4,TGTGCCTGGAGTAAGGGGGAAACTAATGAAAAACTGTTTTTT,CAWSKGETNEKLFF
-,TRBV27,-,TRBJ2-2,TGTGCCAGCAGTTCCCTAACAGGATATGCCGGGGAGCTGTTTTTT,CASSSLTGYAGELFF
-,TRBV28,-,TRBJ2-5,TGTGCCAGCAATCGGGGGGCGACTAAAGAGACCCAGTACTTC,CASNRGATKETQYF
-,TRBV5-1,-,TRBJ2-7,TGCGCCAGCAGCGTGCCAGGGCAAAACTACGAGCAGTACTTC,CASSVPGQNYEQYF
few,TRBV7-3,-,TRBJ2-6,TGTGCCAGCAGCCCAAGCGGTCAAAGGGCCAACGTCCTGACTTTC,CASSPSGQRANVLTF
-,TRBV30,TRBD1,TRBJ1-2,TGTGCCTGGAGTGCAGGGGGCGGAGGTGGCTACACCTTC,CAWSAGGGGGYTF
-,TRBV5-8,TRBD2,TRBJ2-3,TGTGCCAGCAGCGACGGTAGCGGGAGCACAGATACGCAGTATTTT,CASSDGSGSTDTQYF
few,TRBV7-3,TRBD2,TRBJ2-1,TGTGCCAGCAGCTGGGGGGGGACTAGCAGCTACAATGAGCAGTTCTTC,CASSWGGTSSYNEQFF
few,TRBV15,TRBD1,TRBJ2-3,TGTGCCACCAGCAGGGGACAGGGGGACACAGATACGCAGTATTTT,CATSRGQGDTDTQYF